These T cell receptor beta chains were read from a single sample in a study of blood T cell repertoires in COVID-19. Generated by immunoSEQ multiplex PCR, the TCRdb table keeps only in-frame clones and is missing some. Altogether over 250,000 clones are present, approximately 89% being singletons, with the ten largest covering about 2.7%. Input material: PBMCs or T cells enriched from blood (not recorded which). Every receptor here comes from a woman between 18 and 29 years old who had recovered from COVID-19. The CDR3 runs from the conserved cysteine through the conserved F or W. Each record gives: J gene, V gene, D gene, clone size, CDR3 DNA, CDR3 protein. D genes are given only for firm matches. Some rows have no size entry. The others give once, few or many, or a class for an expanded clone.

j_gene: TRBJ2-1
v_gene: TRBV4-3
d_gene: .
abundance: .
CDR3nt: TGCGCCAGCAGCCAAAGAACCGGGAATGAGCAGTTCTTC
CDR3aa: CASSQRTGNEQFF

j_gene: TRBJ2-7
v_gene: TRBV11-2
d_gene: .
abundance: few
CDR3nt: TGTGCCAGCAGCTTAGACGGGTACGAGCAGTACTTC
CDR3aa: CASSLDGYEQYF

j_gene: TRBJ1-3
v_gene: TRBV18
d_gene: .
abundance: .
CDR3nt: TGTGCCAGCTCACCCGACAGGGGAAACACCATATATTTT
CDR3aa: CASSPDRGNTIYF

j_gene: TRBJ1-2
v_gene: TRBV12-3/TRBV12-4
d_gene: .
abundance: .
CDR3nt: TGTGCCAGCAGATACGGCGACTTCTATGGCTACACCTTC
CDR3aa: CASRYGDFYGYTF

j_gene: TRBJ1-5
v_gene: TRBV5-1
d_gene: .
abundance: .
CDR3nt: TGCGCCAGCAGCTTGCGGGGTAATCAGCCCCAGCATTTT
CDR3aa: CASSLRGNQPQHF

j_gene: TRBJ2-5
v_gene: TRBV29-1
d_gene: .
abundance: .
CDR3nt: TGCAGCGTTGAAGGGCGGCAAGAGACCCAGTACTTC
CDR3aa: CSVEGRQETQYF

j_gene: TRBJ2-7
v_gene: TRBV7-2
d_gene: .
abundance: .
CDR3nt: TGTGCCAGCAGCCAAGCGACGGATTACGAGCAGTACTTC
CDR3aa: CASSQATDYEQYF

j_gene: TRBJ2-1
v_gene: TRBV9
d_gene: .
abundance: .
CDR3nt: TGTGCCAGCAGCGTAGATCGGAGCGGTCTAAAGAAGACGGAGCAGTTCTTC
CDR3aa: CASSVDRSGLKKTEQFF

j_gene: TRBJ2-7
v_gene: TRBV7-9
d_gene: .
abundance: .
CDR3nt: TGTGCCAGCAGCTTGGAAACTGCTGGAGGCGAGCAGTACTTC
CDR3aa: CASSLETAGGEQYF

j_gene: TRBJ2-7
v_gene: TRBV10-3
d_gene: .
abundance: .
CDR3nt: TGTGCCATCAGTGTTATCAGGGCACCTTCCTACGAGCAGTACTTC
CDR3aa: CAISVIRAPSYEQYF

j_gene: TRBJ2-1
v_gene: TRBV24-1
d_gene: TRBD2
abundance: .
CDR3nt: TGTGCCACCAGTGATTTTCCCGTCGGGAGGGAGAATGAGCAGTTCTTC
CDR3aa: CATSDFPVGRENEQFF

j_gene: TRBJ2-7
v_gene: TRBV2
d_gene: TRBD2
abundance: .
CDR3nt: TGTGCCAGCAGTGAAGCGCTAGCGGAACTCTCCTACGAGCAGTACTTC
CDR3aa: CASSEALAELSYEQYF

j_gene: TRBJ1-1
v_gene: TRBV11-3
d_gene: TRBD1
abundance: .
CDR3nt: TGTGCCAGCAGCTTGAACAGGGGGAACACTGAAGCTTTCTTT
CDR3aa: CASSLNRGNTEAFF

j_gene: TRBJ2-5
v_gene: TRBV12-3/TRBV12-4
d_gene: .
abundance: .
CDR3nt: TGTGCCAGCAGCCTCTATCGTGAGACCCAGTACTTC
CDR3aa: CASSLYRETQYF

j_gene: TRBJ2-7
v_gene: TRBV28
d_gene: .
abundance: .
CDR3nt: TGTGCCAGCAGGAAAAGGGGGTACGAGCAGTACTTC
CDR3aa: CASRKRGYEQYF

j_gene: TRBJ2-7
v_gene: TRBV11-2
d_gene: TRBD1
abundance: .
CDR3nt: TGTGCCAGCAGCTCCGGGACAGGGGCCTACGAGCAGTACTTC
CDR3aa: CASSSGTGAYEQYF

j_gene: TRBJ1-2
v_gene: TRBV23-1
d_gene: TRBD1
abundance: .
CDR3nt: TGCGCCAGCAGTCAATCCGGGATCGGACAGGGGTTAAGATGTGGCTACACCTTC
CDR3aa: CASSQSGIGQGLRCGYTF

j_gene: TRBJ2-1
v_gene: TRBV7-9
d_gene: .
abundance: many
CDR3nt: TGTGCCAGCAGCTCGGGACTGAACTACAATGAGCAGTTCTTC
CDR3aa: CASSSGLNYNEQFF

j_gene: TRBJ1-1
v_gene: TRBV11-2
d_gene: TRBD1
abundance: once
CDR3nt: TGTGCCAGCAGCTTAGAGGCGTGGAGGGGGCATAGTGAAGCTTTCTTT
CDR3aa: CASSLEAWRGHSEAFF

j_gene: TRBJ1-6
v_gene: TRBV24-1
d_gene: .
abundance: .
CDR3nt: TGTGCCACCAGTGATTTGAAGGGCAGGGTCTATAATTCACCCCTCCACTTT
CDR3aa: CATSDLKGRVYNSPLHF

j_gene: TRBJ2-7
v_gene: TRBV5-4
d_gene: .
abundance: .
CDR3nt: TGTGCCAGCAGACCACGGAGCTCCTACGAGCAGTACTTC
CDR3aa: CASRPRSSYEQYF

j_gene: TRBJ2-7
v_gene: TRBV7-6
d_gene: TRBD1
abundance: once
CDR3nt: TGTGCCAGCAGCCCTCGCGGACAGGGATCCTACGAGCAGTACTTC
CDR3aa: CASSPRGQGSYEQYF

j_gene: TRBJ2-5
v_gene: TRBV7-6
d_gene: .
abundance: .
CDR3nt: TGTGCCAGCAGCCCAAAGCCGGGTGAGACCCAGTACTTC
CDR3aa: CASSPKPGETQYF

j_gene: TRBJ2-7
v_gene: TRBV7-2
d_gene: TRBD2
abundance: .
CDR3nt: TGTGCCAGCAGCTTAAAGGCGGGACTAGCGGGGGGGCCGTTCTACGAGCAGTACTTC
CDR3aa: CASSLKAGLAGGPFYEQYF

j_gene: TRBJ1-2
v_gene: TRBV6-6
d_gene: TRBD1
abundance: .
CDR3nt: TGTGCCAGCAGCCTCCGGGACAGGGAGTATGGCTACACCTTC
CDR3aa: CASSLRDREYGYTF

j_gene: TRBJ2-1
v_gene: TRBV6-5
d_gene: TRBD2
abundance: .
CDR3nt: TGTGCCAGCAGCTATACTAGCGGGATGAACAATGAGCAGTTCTTC
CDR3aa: CASSYTSGMNNEQFF

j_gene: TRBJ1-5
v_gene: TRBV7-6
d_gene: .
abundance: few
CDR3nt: TGTGCCAGCAGCCAGGATACAGGGCTCAATCAGCCCCAGCATTTT
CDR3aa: CASSQDTGLNQPQHF

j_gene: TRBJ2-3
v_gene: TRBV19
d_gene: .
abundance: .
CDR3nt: TGTGCCACAGGGCTGAGCACAGATACGCAGTATTTT
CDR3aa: CATGLSTDTQYF

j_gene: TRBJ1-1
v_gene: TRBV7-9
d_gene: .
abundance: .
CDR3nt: TGTGCCAGCAGCTTAGGGACAGCGAACACTGAAGCTTTCTTT
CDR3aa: CASSLGTANTEAFF

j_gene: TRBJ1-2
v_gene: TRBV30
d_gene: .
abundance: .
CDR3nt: TGTGCCTGGAGGTTGGGGCTTAACTATGGCTACACCTTC
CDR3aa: CAWRLGLNYGYTF

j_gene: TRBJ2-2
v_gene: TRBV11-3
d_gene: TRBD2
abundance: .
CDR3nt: TGTGCCAGCAGCTTGCTAGCGGGGGGGAACACCGGGGAGCTGTTTTTT
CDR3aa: CASSLLAGGNTGELFF

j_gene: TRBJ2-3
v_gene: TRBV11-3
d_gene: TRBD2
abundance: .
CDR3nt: TGTGCCAGCAGCTTAGTAGGGGGACTAGCCTCAGATACGCAGTATTTT
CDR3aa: CASSLVGGLASDTQYF

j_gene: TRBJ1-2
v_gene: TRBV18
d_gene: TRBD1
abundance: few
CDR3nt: TGTGCCAGCTCAGCGAGACAGGGTCCCCCGGATGGCTACACCTTC
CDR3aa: CASSARQGPPDGYTF

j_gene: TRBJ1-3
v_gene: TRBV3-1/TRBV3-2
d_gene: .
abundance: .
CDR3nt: TGTGCCAGCAGCCAAGTGACAACAGGAAACACCATATATTTT
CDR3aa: CASSQVTTGNTIYF

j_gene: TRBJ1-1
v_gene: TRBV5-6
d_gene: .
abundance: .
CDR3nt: TGTGCCAGCAGCCTAGGACAGAGAAGCACTGAAGCTTTCTTT
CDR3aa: CASSLGQRSTEAFF

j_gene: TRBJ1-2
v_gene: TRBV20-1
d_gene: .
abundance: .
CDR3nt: TGCAGTGCTAGTATGGGCAGCTATGGCTACACCTTC
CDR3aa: CSASMGSYGYTF

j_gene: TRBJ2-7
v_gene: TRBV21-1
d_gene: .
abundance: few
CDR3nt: TGTGCCAGCAGCAAAGCGCAGGCTAGCGGGAGGCTCTACTACGAGCAGTACTTC
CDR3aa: CASSKAQASGRLYYEQYF

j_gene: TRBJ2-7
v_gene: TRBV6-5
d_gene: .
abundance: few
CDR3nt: TGTGCCAGCAGTTACTCGAGGGAGACGCACGAGCAGTACTTC
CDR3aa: CASSYSRETHEQYF

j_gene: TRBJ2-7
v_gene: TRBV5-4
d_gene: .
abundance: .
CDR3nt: TGTGCCAGCAGCTTTCTGGTTGGACTTCATTACGAGCAGTACTTC
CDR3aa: CASSFLVGLHYEQYF

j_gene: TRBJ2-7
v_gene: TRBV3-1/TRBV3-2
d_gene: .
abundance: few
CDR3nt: TGTGCCAGCAGCTCTTCCAATACCAGGACAGATAACTACGAGCAGTACTTC
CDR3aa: CASSSSNTRTDNYEQYF

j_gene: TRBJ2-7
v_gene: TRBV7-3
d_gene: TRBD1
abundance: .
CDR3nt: TGTGCCAGCAGCACAACAGGGGGCGGAAACTACGAGCAGTACTTC
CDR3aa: CASSTTGGGNYEQYF

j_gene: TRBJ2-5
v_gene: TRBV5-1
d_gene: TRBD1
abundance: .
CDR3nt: TGCGCCACCAAAACATTGAGGACAGGGGGCCAAGAGACCCAGTACTTC
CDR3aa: CATKTLRTGGQETQYF

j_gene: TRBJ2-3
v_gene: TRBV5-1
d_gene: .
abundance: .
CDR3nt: TGCGCCAGCAGCTCCACGGACTTCACAGATACGCAGTATTTT
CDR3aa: CASSSTDFTDTQYF

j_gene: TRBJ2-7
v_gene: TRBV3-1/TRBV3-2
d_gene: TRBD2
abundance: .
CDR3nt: TGTGCCAGCAGCCAAGATGGTTTTAGCGGGAGGACCTACGAGCAGTACTTC
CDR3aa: CASSQDGFSGRTYEQYF

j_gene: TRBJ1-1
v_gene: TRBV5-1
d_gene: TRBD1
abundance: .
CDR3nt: TGCGCCAGCAGCGTTCGGACAGGGGGGAACACTGAAGCTTTCTTT
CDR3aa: CASSVRTGGNTEAFF

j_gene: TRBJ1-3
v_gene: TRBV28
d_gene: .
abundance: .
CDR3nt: TGTGCCAGCAATCTACAGGGTTCTGGAAACACCATATATTTT
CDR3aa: CASNLQGSGNTIYF

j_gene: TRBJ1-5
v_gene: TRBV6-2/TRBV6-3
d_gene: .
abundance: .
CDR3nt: TGTGCCAGCAGTTACCCCCAGGCAAATAGCAATCAGCCCCAGCATTTT
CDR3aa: CASSYPQANSNQPQHF

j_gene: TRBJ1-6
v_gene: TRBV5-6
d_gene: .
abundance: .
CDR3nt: TGTGCCAGCAGCTTGGATCGGTTCCGCGGTGTGCATTCACCCCTCCACTTT
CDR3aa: CASSLDRFRGVHSPLHF

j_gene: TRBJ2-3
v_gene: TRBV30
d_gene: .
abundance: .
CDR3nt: TGTGCCTGGAGTAGTAGCCATCTGATAGATACGCAGTATTTT
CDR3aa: CAWSSSHLIDTQYF

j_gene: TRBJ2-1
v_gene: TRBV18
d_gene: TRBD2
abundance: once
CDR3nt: TGTGCCAGCTCGACTACCGGGACTACCCAACAAAGCTACAATGAGCAGTTCTTC
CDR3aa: CASSTTGTTQQSYNEQFF

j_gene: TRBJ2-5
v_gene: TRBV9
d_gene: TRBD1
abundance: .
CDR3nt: TGTGCCAGCAGCGGAACAGGGGCCCAAGAGACCCAGTACTTC
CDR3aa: CASSGTGAQETQYF

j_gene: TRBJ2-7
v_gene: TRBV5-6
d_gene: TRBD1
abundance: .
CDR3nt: TGTGCCAGCAGCTTCGGGGACAGGGCTGTCGAGCAGTACTTC
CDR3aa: CASSFGDRAVEQYF

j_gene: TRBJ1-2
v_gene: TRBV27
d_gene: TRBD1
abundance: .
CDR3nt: TGTGCCAGCAGTTTATTTAGGACAGGAGCCTATGGCTACACCTTC
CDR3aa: CASSLFRTGAYGYTF

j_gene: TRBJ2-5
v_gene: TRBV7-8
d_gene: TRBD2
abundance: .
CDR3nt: TGTGCCAGCAGCTTAGGTGCGGGAGTGGGCCAAGAGACCCAGTACTTC
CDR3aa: CASSLGAGVGQETQYF

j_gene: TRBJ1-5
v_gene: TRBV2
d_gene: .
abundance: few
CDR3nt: TGTGCCAGCAGTGAACAGGGTCAGTTCAGGCAGCCCCAGCATTTT
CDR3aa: CASSEQGQFRQPQHF